A selection of T cell receptor beta chains follows, all from one sample in a study of cytomegalovirus exposure and HLA in healthy donors. This table comes from immunoSEQ multiplex PCR, and its TCRdb copy is limited to in-frame clones, with some not included. The sample includes 150,000 to 200,000 clones, roughly 80% of them seen just once. Material for sequencing was PBMCs. These receptors were taken from a man younger than 35 in good health and CMV-seropositive. Both conserved end residues are part of each CDR3. A D gene is named only where the DNA matches it firmly. A row's size may be missing; if present it is once, few, many or a size class.

>NA|TRBV6-1|TRBD1|TRBJ2-5
CASRGTDSYQETQYF
TGTGCCAGCAGGGGGACAGATTCGTACCAAGAGACCCAGTACTTC
>NA|TRBV4-3|NA|TRBJ1-3
CASSQETAGNTIYF
TGCGCCAGCAGCCAAGAGACAGCTGGAAACACCATATATTTT
>NA|TRBV2|TRBD1|TRBJ1-4
CASSFDRGLGEKLFF
TGTGCCAGCAGTTTCGACAGGGGGCTGGGTGAAAAACTGTTTTTT
>NA|TRBV5-1|NA|TRBJ1-2
CASSSMAGGNYGYTF
TGCGCCAGCAGCTCCATGGCGGGCGGAAACTATGGCTACACCTTC
>NA|TRBV19|NA|TRBJ1-1
CASSIQQGNTEAFF
TGTGCCAGTAGTATACAACAGGGCAACACTGAAGCTTTCTTT
>NA|TRBV7-8|NA|TRBJ2-4
CASSPGYGAKNIQYF
TGTGCCAGCAGCCCCGGGTATGGAGCCAAAAACATTCAGTACTTC
>NA|TRBV19|TRBD1|TRBJ1-2
CASSQAGGADGYTF
TGTGCCAGTAGTCAGGCAGGGGGCGCGGATGGCTACACCTTC
>NA|TRBV30|NA|TRBJ2-5
CAWAGGSSSLETQYF
TGTGCCTGGGCAGGAGGGTCTAGCTCTCTGGAGACCCAGTACTTC
>NA|TRBV9|NA|TRBJ2-5
CASSGPLAYQETQYF
TGTGCCAGCAGCGGACCTCTAGCGTACCAAGAGACCCAGTACTTC
>NA|TRBV11-1|NA|TRBJ2-7
CASSPGGGSVDEQYF
TGTGCCAGCAGCCCCGGGGGAGGATCAGTTGACGAGCAGTACTTC
>once|TRBV30|TRBD2|TRBJ2-3
CAWSVPATSGHTDTQYF
TGTGCCTGGAGTGTACCAGCGACTAGCGGTCACACAGATACGCAGTATTTT
>NA|TRBV19|TRBD1|TRBJ1-2
CASSTRQGIYGYTF
TGTGCCAGTAGTACCCGACAGGGTATCTATGGCTACACCTTC
>NA|TRBV7-8|NA|TRBJ2-7
CASSLGGSSHEQYF
TGTGCCAGCAGCTTAGGCGGCAGTAGCCACGAGCAGTACTTC